A single T cell receptor (beta chain) is shown here with its context. This clonotype has only a few counts. Its antigen is not yet known. No base quality values were provided; no much bigger clone lies one nucleotide off. The library was made by 5' RACE. TCRdb records Illumina HiSeq 2000 as the sequencer. Template switching added a universal primer binding site, and the final cDNA carried a unique molecular identifier that allowed TCR cDNA molecules to be counted accurately. Specific primers in the conserved constant-segment region were used to synthesize first-strand cDNA for the TCR alpha and beta chains. To control for contamination, each cDNA library was double barcoded with a SMART-Mk sample barcode plus Illumina barcodes. TruSeq adapter sequences, together with Illumina sample barcodes, were added in two successive PCR steps. Sequencing of the TCR alpha and beta cDNA libraries was done on the Illumina HiSeq platform using custom primers. The authors processed their data as follows. Unique molecular identifiers were extracted from raw reads with MiGEC, and CDR3 positions were determined with MiXCR. For each individual, recombination models were inferred using an EM algorithm with the repgenHMM and IGoR tools. Shared clonotype analysis was performed with the tcR package in R, normalizing sharing by the product of cloneset sizes. To study raw recombination without the effects of thymic and clonal selection, out-of-frame nonproductive sequences were analyzed. TCRdb itself trimmed the public reads at Q25 with fastp, ran MiXCR and retained productive beta chains. Rows are unified per CDR3 protein, each entry keeping the most common DNA and genes. TCRdb, not the original authors, processed these V and J calls. Here the sample has approximately 680,000 distinct CDR3 sequences; roughly 6.6% occur a single time. The ten largest clones take up 1.6% of the sample.

The CDR3 sequence holds 11 residues, the cysteine and phenylalanine included. The retained sequence is limited to the CDR3, 33 bases, with the frame set at the first base. The V end gives up 2 bases and the J end 10 bases, leaving 4 bases in the junction not matched to a gene. CDR1 and CDR2, looked up from the germline V gene (reference sequence), are DFQATT and SNEGSKA. This sample was included in a study of identical twins (dated by TCRdb to 2015 to 2016). Looking at the study overall: To test whether fetal clonotypes persist, the study used deep sequencing on TCR alpha and beta repertoires from monozygotic twins, unrelated adults of various ages, and cord blood. Replicate twin experiments were performed at different times using different library preparation protocols to rule out contamination.

Every donor in the study was a healthy Caucasian. Three pairs of female monozygotic twins, all aged roughly 18 to 29 years, made up the twin cohort. Peripheral blood mononuclear cells were the source from which RNA for the TCR libraries was isolated. Study-wide conclusions, independent of this receptor: A weaker excess of twin sharing was found in beta out-of-frame sequences because the signal-to-noise ratio was lowered by fewer shared sequences. Because the same donors could not be followed over many years, the conclusions depended on cross-sectional statistical analysis. Compared with coincidental sharing between unrelated individuals, out-of-frame TCR alpha sequences shared between twins had an excess of sequences with low generation probability. Abundant cord blood beta clonotypes carried fewer insertions; young adult naive repertoires showed a weaker similar trend, while memory repertoires showed none. In monozygotic twins, out-of-frame TCR alpha sharing was systematically underestimated by recombination models, although the models agreed with sharing between unrelated individuals. Zero-insertion analyses could be partly confounded by invariant T cells such as MAIT and iNKT, although diverse VJ usage argued against such confounding for most clonotypes.

These data were likewise used in another study, on yellow fever vaccine responses in identical twins. As that second study puts it: According to the authors, the vaccine-induced T cell response in identical twins seemed to be partly convergent and partly specific to each individual. In the study, vaccine-responding T cell clones were precisely tracked in identical twins.

The source of this sequence is a woman aged 18-29 years in good health. Sequenced input: PBMCs. This receptor chain uses TRBV20-1 and TRBJ1-1; TRBD1 fits 7 bases in the junction. CDR3 reads: CSARLGGIAFF. The nucleotide sequence reads as follows: TGCAGTGCTAGATTAGGGGGCATAGCTTTCTTT.